This T cell receptor (beta chain) was found in a study of synovial regulatory T cells in juvenile arthritis. General study results and limits: Synovial Treg CDR3 sequences overlapped more with iaTregs than other circulating Tregs.

Each patient with active arthritis gave synovial fluid along with matched peripheral blood. TCRdb's copy holds only in-frame clones and misses some; the assay was immunoSEQ multiplex PCR. Its table lists around 2,000 clones. This clone is classed as medium-sized (0.01 to 0.1%) by frequency. Antigen unknown. The CDR3 runs to 15 residues. The protein alone is recorded here. From germline, CDR1 is MGHDK and CDR2 SYGVNS. The origin of this receptor is a donor aged 2-30 years with juvenile idiopathic arthritis. The V and J genes are TRBV25-1 and TRBJ1-6; the TCRdb call, TRBD1, lacks DNA for checking. Sample: Treg cells from the synovium. Here the CDR3 reads CASSEWTGDNSPLHF.